This paragraph covers one TCR beta chain sequence. Authors' data handling: By means of reference gene primer amplification, nucleated cell counts were estimated. Here immunoSEQ multiplex PCR was the method, and the copy in TCRdb shows in-frame clones only, minus some. That table supplies the V and J calls and clone size; D and trimming were determined from the DNA. This table holds around 250,000 clones, 75% to 90% found once. This entry belongs to a study of blood T cell repertoires in COVID-19. Per the germline V gene, CDR1 is SGHRS and CDR2 is YFSETQ. Trimming removed 5 bases from V and 0 bases from J; junction bases left unmatched: 6. CDR3 length: 16 residues.

Source material: peripheral blood. The chain joins TRBV5-1 to TRBJ1-2; 11 bases are a match to TRBD1. This TCR derives from a woman in her thirties or forties who had recovered from COVID-19. The CDR3 spells CASRRGQGEANYGYTF. The CDR3, as DNA: TGCGCCAGCAGACGGGGACAGGGGGAAGCTAACTATGGCTACACCTTC.